The 30 T cell receptor beta chains listed next were all sequenced from one sample in a study of identical twins. MiXCR was run by TCRdb on the 5' RACE reads, yielding one entry per CDR3 protein. The repertoire consists of hundreds of thousands of distinct CDR3 sequences, with 6.5% to 9.5% occurring once and the leading ten covering more than 2%. This sample was also put to use in a study of yellow fever vaccine responses in identical twins.

The specimen sequenced was memory (CD45RO+) T cells sorted from blood. The receptors originated from a woman between 18 and 29 years old in good health.

This clonotype was counted at least ten times. The V call is TRBV29-1, the J call TRBJ2-1, with 7 bases matching TRBD1. V shed 6 bases, J shed 1 base, and the junction held 6 bases outside the gene matches. This CDR3 comprises 14 residues. CDR1 and CDR2 from the germline V gene are SQVTM and ANQGSEA. CDR3 DNA: TGCAGCGTGGCACAGGGGCGGTCCTACAATGAGCAGTTCTTC. Translation gives CSVAQGRSYNEQFF.

The V gene is TRBV20-1, the J gene TRBJ2-1; D is uncertain. The CDR3 length is 14 residues. Trimming stripped 0 bases from V and 8 bases from J, with 14 bases between. Per germline, CDR1 DFQATT and CDR2 SNEGSKA (reference sequence). CDR3 protein: CSARERVARDEQFF. The CDR3 DNA follows: TGCAGTGCTAGAGAAAGGGTAGCTAGGGATGAGCAGTTCTTC.

The V call is TRBV20-1, the J call TRBJ1-1; TRBD1 aligns across 8 bases. CDR1 and CDR2 (germline): DFQATT, SNEGSKA (reference sequence). Germline trimming cut 4 bases from V and 3 bases from J; bases unmatched to any gene: 4. CDR3 size: 13 residues. For the CDR3, the DNA is TGCAGTGCTAAAGACAGGGGTGACACTGAAGCTTTCTTT. Translating gives CSAKDRGDTEAFF.

This clonotype turned up a few times. The V and J genes are TRBV28 and TRBJ2-5; D might be TRBD2 (6 bases). Germline-derived CDR1 and CDR2 are MDHEN and SYDVKM. With 6 bases removed from V and 1 base from J, the gap between germline ends came to 15 bases. This CDR3 contains 15 residues. The CDR3 reads CASSRPGRAQETQYF. The CDR3 DNA is TGTGCCAGCAGCCGGCCCGGGAGAGCCCAAGAGACCCAGTACTTC.

This chain uses TRBV10-2 with TRBJ2-4; 7 bases agree with TRBD1. With 3 bases clipped from V and 14 bases from J, the junction kept 10 bases outside the gene matches. Germline V CDR1 and CDR2: WSHSY, SAAADI. This CDR3 is 13 amino acids long. Written as DNA, the CDR3 is TGCGCCAGCAGTGACAGCTCAAAAACAGGGGAGTACTTC. It encodes CASSDSSKTGEYF.

The rearrangement links TRBV14 to TRBJ2-3; 11 nucleotides line up with TRBD1. Germline V gene sequence: CDR1 SGHDN, CDR2 FVKESK. The CDR3 spans 17 residues. With V trimmed by 3 bases and J by 3 bases, 8 bases remained unmatched. The CDR3 DNA follows: TGTGCCAGCAGCCAGGCTAGGACAGGGGGCTGGACAGATACGCAGTATTTT. Its protein is CASSQARTGGWTDTQYF.

This clonotype was detected many times. V and J are TRBV12-3 or TRBV12-4 and TRBJ2-2; 10 nucleotides line up with TRBD2. J was trimmed by 3 bases and V by 3 bases; bases with no gene match: 4. The CDR3 is 16 residues long. The CDR3, as DNA: TGTGCCAGCAGTTTTTCTAGCGGGAGTTACACCGGGGAGCTGTTTTTT. Residues: CASSFSSGSYTGELFF.

This clonotype was recorded many times. The chain employs TRBV29-1 and TRBJ1-5; perhaps TRBD1 as D (6 bases). V was trimmed by 2 bases and J by 6 bases, leaving 11 bases between them. The CDR3 consists of 13 residues. Looked up from germline, CDR1 is SQVTM and CDR2 is ANQGSEA. The CDR3 DNA reads TGCAGCGTTGAAACAGGGATGGGTCAGCCCCAGCATTTT. Encoded protein: CSVETGMGQPQHF.

The CDR3 bases are TGTGCCAGCAGCGCAATGGGCTTCCAAGAGACCCAGTACTTC. Protein sequence: CASSAMGFQETQYF. The chain uses TRBV11-2 and TRBJ2-5; D gene ambiguous. This CDR3 spans 14 amino acids. CDR1 SGHAT and CDR2 FQNNGV come from the germline V gene. V lost 5 bases, J lost 1 base, and 11 bases lay in between.

This clonotype was observed a handful of times. This chain links TRBV28 with TRBJ2-7; the D call may be TRBD1 or TRBD2 (6 bases each). In germline, CDR1 is MDHEN, CDR2 SYDVKM. Trimming removed 5 bases from V and 1 base from J, with 18 bases in between. CDR3 length: 16 residues. The CDR3 loop is CASSNQGEGGSYEQYV. Written as DNA, the CDR3 is TGTGCCAGCAGTAACCAAGGAGAGGGGGGATCCTACGAGCAGTACGTC.

This clonotype was counted only a few times. V gene TRBV6-1 combines with J gene TRBJ1-1, with D perhaps TRBD1 (6 bases). Between the trimmed V and J ends, which lost 3 bases and 0 bases, there was a span of 17 bases. This CDR3 contains 17 residues. Germline CDR1 reads MNHNS; CDR2 reads SASEGT. The CDR3 sequence: CASSDDALRGVNTEAFF. The DNA for the CDR3 is TGTGCCAGCAGTGACGACGCGCTAAGGGGGGTGAACACTGAAGCTTTCTTT.

There are many counts of this clonotype. The chain is built from TRBV12-3 or TRBV12-4 and TRBJ1-2; 7 positions match TRBD1. V shed 4 bases, J shed 4 bases, and the junction held 3 bases outside the gene matches. This CDR3 has 13 residues. CDR3 sequence: CASSYRGTYGYTF. The CDR3 DNA reads TGTGCCAGCAGTTACAGGGGTACCTATGGCTACACCTTC.

There are many counts of this clonotype. The rearrangement uses TRBV12-3 or TRBV12-4 and TRBJ1-2; D may be TRBD1 (5 bases). V was cut by 3 bases and J by 3 bases, with 14 bases left in between. This CDR3 is built from 15 residues. The CDR3: CASSLGQGRDYGYTF. DNA for the CDR3: TGTGCCAGCAGTTTGGGGCAGGGAAGGGACTATGGCTACACCTTC.

This clonotype was seen at least ten times. This chain joins TRBV3-1 and TRBJ2-3, with D possibly TRBD2 on 6 matching bases. The CDR3 runs 16 residues. The germline CDR1 and CDR2 sequences are LGHDT and YNNKEL (reference sequence). With 1 base removed from V and 4 bases from J, the gap between germline ends came to 15 bases. CDR3 nucleotide sequence: TGTGCCAGCAGCCAAGGCTGGTGGGAGGTCCCAGATACGCAGTATTTT. Translation: CASSQGWWEVPDTQYF.

The sample holds a few counts of this clonotype. The chain carries TRBV4-1 and TRBJ1-4; tentative D call: TRBD1 (6 bases). The V and J ends lost 1 base and 7 bases respectively, with 22 bases between them. This CDR3 has 18 residues. Per germline, CDR1 MGHRA and CDR2 YSYEKL. The CDR3 reads CASSQAPSRGRFREKLFF. As DNA, the CDR3 is TGCGCCAGCAGCCAAGCCCCCAGCAGGGGAAGGTTTCGTGAAAAACTGTTTTTT.

The table lists this clonotype with many counts. This chain connects TRBV6-1 to TRBJ2-1; D may correspond to TRBD1 or TRBD2 (5 bases each). CDR3 length: 15 residues. CDR1 and CDR2 (germline): MNHNS, SASEGT. V lost 1 base and J 4 bases, leaving 11 bases between the germline ends. The CDR3 region is CASSEDYGTYNEQFF. The CDR3 nucleotides read TGTGCCAGCAGTGAAGATTACGGGACGTACAATGAGCAGTTCTTC.

This clonotype was seen many times. The genes are TRBV15 and TRBJ1-4, with 7 bases that match TRBD1. V gave up 3 bases and J gave up 7 bases; unmatched junction bases: 8. The length of the CDR3 is 15 residues. Germline V gene sequence: CDR1 LNHNV, CDR2 YYDKDF (reference sequence). Here the CDR3 DNA reads TGTGCCACCAGCAGTTTACAGGGGTTCGTTGAAAAACTGTTTTTT. It specifies CATSSLQGFVEKLFF.

V and J are TRBV7-2 and TRBJ2-5; D may be TRBD1 (6 bases). The CDR3 covers 16 residues. V lost 0 bases to trimming and J lost 2 bases, with 13 bases between them. Per germline, CDR1 SGHTA and CDR2 FQGNSA. The CDR3 region is CASSLASLTGQETQYF. As DNA, the CDR3 is TGTGCCAGCAGCTTAGCCTCACTCACAGGGCAAGAGACCCAGTACTTC.

This clonotype was recorded many times. The chain is built from TRBV11-2 and TRBJ1-2; 8 bases are shared with TRBD1. The germline V gene has CDR1 SGHAT and CDR2 FQNNGV. CDR3 length: 15 amino acids. With V trimmed by 2 bases and J by 7 bases, 9 bases remained unmatched. CDR3 residues: CASSLMRATGGGYTF. DNA for the CDR3: TGTGCCAGCAGCTTAATGCGGGCCACAGGGGGTGGCTACACCTTC.

This clonotype was seen more than once but under ten times. The rearrangement uses TRBV7-3 and TRBJ2-7; TRBD1 matches 8 bases. V trimming: 5 bases; J trimming: 3 bases; junction bases outside the gene matches: 6. Germline CDR1 SGHTA, CDR2 FQGTGA. CDR3 length: 14 residues. DNA of the CDR3: TGTGCCAGCAGCCCCTCCGGACAGGGCTACGAGCAGTACTTC. Protein: CASSPSGQGYEQYF.

The V gene is TRBV20-1, the J gene TRBJ2-2, with TRBD1 identical over 7 bases. The germline CDR1 and CDR2 sequences are DFQATT and SNEGSKA (reference sequence). J gave up 2 bases and V 5 bases, and 5 bases lay outside the gene matches. This CDR3 contains 14 residues. CDR3 coding DNA: TGCAGTGCTCTCCGGGACAGAAACACCGGGGAGCTGTTTTTT. This gives the protein CSALRDRNTGELFF.

This clonotype was seen many times. This chain links TRBV12-3 or TRBV12-4 with TRBJ1-6; D may be TRBD1 (6 bases). The V gene lost 3 bases and the J gene lost 5 bases, with 8 bases spanning the gap. The CDR3 is made up of 14 amino acids. The CDR3 region has the DNA TGTGCCAGCAGTTTTTACAGGGATAATTCACCCCTCCACTTT. It is translated as CASSFYRDNSPLHF.

At least ten counts were recorded for this clonotype. This sequence joins TRBV7-6 and TRBJ2-3; 11 bases align to TRBD2. This CDR3 has 15 residues. Germline-derived CDR1 and CDR2 are SGHVS and FNYEAQ. After removal of 4 bases from V and 5 bases from J, the junction contained 5 bases not matched to a gene. The CDR3 DNA reads TGTGCCAGCAGCTCGATACTAGCGGGAGAAGATACGCAGTATTTT. Its translation is CASSSILAGEDTQYF. The full variable domain, its missing parts supplied by reference TRBV7-6 and TRBJ2-3, is GAGVSQSPRYKVTKRGQDVALRCDPISGHVSLYWYRQALGQGPEFLTYFNYEAQQDKSGLPNDRFSAERPEGSISTLTIQRTEQRDSAMYRCASSSILAGEDTQYFGPGTRLTVL.

This chain uses TRBV27 with TRBJ1-1, with D possibly matching TRBD1 (5 bases). CDR3 length: 11 residues. V was trimmed by 8 bases and J by 4 bases, leaving 8 bases between them. Germline CDR1 and CDR2: MNHEY and SMNVEV (reference sequence). DNA of the CDR3: TGTGCCAGCGGCAGGGTCACTGAAGCTTTCTTT. This translates into CASGRVTEAFF.

The V gene is TRBV10-3, the J gene TRBJ1-2; TRBD1 is a possible D gene (5 bases). This CDR3 comprises 14 residues. Germline V gene data show CDR1 as ENHRY and CDR2 as SYGVKD. V shed 2 bases and J shed 4 bases, with 11 bases lying between them. CDR3 bases: TGTGCCATCAGTGAGACAGGAACGATCTATGGCTACACCTTC. As protein: CAISETGTIYGYTF.

At least ten counts were recorded for this clonotype. The rearrangement uses TRBV25-1 and TRBJ2-7, with D perhaps matching TRBD2 (7 bases). V lost 4 bases to trimming and J lost 2 bases, with 9 bases between them. There are 13 residues in the CDR3. The germline V gene encodes CDR1 MGHDK and CDR2 SYGVNS. This CDR3 reads CASSAGGPYEQYF. CDR3 sequence (DNA): TGTGCCAGCAGTGCCGGGGGGCCCTACGAGCAGTACTTC.

J is TRBJ1-1 and V is TRBV6-6; possible D gene TRBD1, 6 bases. The CDR3 spans 12 residues. Germline V lookup: CDR1 MNHNY, CDR2 SVGAGI (reference sequence). Trimming cost V 7 bases and J 5 bases, with 11 bases left between them. The CDR3 here is CASNRGRTEAFF. The DNA of the CDR3 is TGTGCCAGCAATAGGGGGAGGACTGAAGCTTTCTTT.

The gene calls are TRBV29-1 and TRBJ2-1; D might be TRBD1 (7 bases). The CDR3 spans 16 residues. In germline, CDR1 is SQVTM, CDR2 ANQGSEA. Trimming stripped 1 base from V and 0 bases from J, with 13 bases between. The CDR3 loop reads CSVEVGGGLSYNEQFF. For the CDR3, the DNA is TGCAGCGTTGAAGTAGGAGGGGGCCTCTCCTACAATGAGCAGTTCTTC.

This clonotype has only a few counts. The gene calls are TRBV27 and TRBJ1-1; 8 nucleotides line up with TRBD1. Germline V gives CDR1 MNHEY, CDR2 SMNVEV (reference sequence). Trimming removed 6 bases from V and 4 bases from J; junction bases left unmatched: 16. The CDR3 runs 17 residues. The CDR3 sequence is CASSPAGGASLGTEAFF. In nucleotides, the CDR3 is TGTGCCAGCAGCCCCGCAGGGGGCGCGAGTTTGGGCACTGAAGCTTTCTTT.

This clonotype showed up just a few times. V and J are TRBV6-1 and TRBJ2-7; D gene uncertain. The CDR3 sequence is 14 residues long. Germline CDR1 MNHNS, CDR2 SASEGT. The V and J ends lost 2 bases and 2 bases respectively, with 10 bases between them. The CDR3 sequence is CASSESWAAYEQYV. CDR3 nucleotide sequence: TGTGCCAGCAGTGAAAGCTGGGCGGCCTACGAGCAGTACGTC.